This entry lists 27 T cell receptor beta chains sequenced from one sample in a study of tumor-infiltrating lymphocytes in primary liver carcinoma. Blood RNA came from unsorted whole blood; germline DNA was also extracted. TCR beta cDNA came from 400 to 500 ng total RNA, primed with a constant-region primer. Three nested multiplex PCR rounds, a slightly modified ARM-PCR method, built the TCR beta libraries. It was with TRBV1-TRBV30 forward primers and a C-beta reverse primer that the first two PCR rounds were run, at approximately 10 cycles each. One entry per CDR3 protein, called by TCRdb with MiXCR from the multiplex PCR reads. The data contain about 300,000 distinct CDR3 sequences, about 62% of them singletons. The material sequenced was peripheral blood. The source of these receptors is a middle-aged man with primary liver carcinoma and hepatitis B virus infection.

On this clonotype itself: Sequence at one end of the junction differs from germline and may be a read error. The V gene is TRBV11-2, the J gene TRBJ2-5; possibly TRBD2 for D (5 bases). This CDR3 is built from 14 residues. Germline loops: CDR1 SGHAT, CDR2 FQNNGV. This CDR3 reads CASIGPTFGETQYF. The CDR3 DNA is TGTGCCAGCATCGGGCCCACCTTCGGGGAGACCCAATACTTC.

A single count supports this clonotype. A much larger clonotype is one base distant, so this may be a read error. The J gene is TRBJ2-2, the V gene TRBV6-1, with TRBD2 identical over 10 bases. The CDR3 loop spans 17 amino acids. Germline V CDR1 and CDR2: MNHNS, SASEGT. Trimming took 8 bases from V and 9 from J; bases not matched to a gene: 18. CDR3 sequence (DNA): TGTGCCAGCTGTCCCCTCCGGAGTCTAGCGGGAGAGAGGGAGCTGTTTTTT. Its translation is CASCPLRSLAGERELFF.

The chain carries TRBV5-1 and TRBJ2-7; 7 nucleotides match TRBD2. The CDR3 covers 15 residues. Unmatched junction bases numbered 9, after V lost 4 bases and J lost 2 bases. Per the germline V gene, CDR1 is SGHRS and CDR2 is YFSETQ. This CDR3 reads CASSPREAIPYEQYF. The CDR3 region has the DNA TGCGCCAGCAGCCCTCGGGAGGCTATCCCCTACGAGCAGTACTTC.

This clonotype was picked up a small number of times. A much bigger clone sits one base away, suggesting this may be a read error. V usage is TRBV29-1 and J usage is TRBJ1-3, with a weak D call TRBD1 (5 bases). Germline V gene lookup returns CDR1 SQVTM and CDR2 ANQGSEA. CDR3 size: 12 residues. For the CDR3, the DNA is TGCAGCGTTGGGGACTCTGGAAACACCATAAATTTT. Amino acid sequence: CSVGDSGNTINF.

The V call is TRBV10-3, the J call TRBJ2-7, with TRBD2 identical over 9 bases. Germline V gene sequence: CDR1 ENHRY, CDR2 SYGVKD. This CDR3 is built from 15 residues. With 11 bases clipped from V and 7 bases from J, the junction kept 18 bases outside the gene matches. CDR3 sequence: CAVADQVAGVVEQYF. CDR3 nucleotides: TGTGCCGTGGCAGACCAGGTAGCGGGAGTTGTTGAGCAGTACTTC.

Comments on this clonotype: The junction and the germline gene differ at one end; a read error may be behind it. The chain uses TRBV12-3 or TRBV12-4 and TRBJ2-3; possibly TRBD2 for D (6 bases). This CDR3 spans 16 amino acids. The CDR3 here is CVSRLEGASVTDTQYF. The CDR3 DNA is TGTGTCAGCAGACTAGAGGGAGCGAGCGTCACAGATACGCAGTATTTT.

This sequence joins TRBV10-1 and TRBJ2-1; TRBD1 might be the D (5 bases). The CDR3 sequence is 14 residues long. Germline V CDR1 and CDR2: WNHNN, SYGVQD (reference sequence). Trimming cost V 7 bases and J 10 bases, with 20 bases left between them. CDR3 protein: CASTSGLLGREQFF. The CDR3 bases are TGCGCCAGCACCTCGGGTTTGCTGGGGCGCGAGCAGTTCTTC.

Worth noting for this clonotype: A much larger clone differs by one base, so this may be a read error. The final CDR3 position lacks the conserved phenylalanine or tryptophan, pointing to a likely read error. The rearrangement uses TRBV4-3 and TRBJ2-3; TRBD2 matches 8 bases. With 4 bases clipped from V and 3 bases from J, the junction kept 12 bases outside the gene matches. The CDR3 contains 17 residues. Germline lookup yields CDR1 LGHNA and CDR2 YSLEER. The CDR3: CASSPTGSGLATDTQYL. The DNA of the CDR3 is TGCGCCAGCAGCCCCACCGGGAGTGGACTAGCAACAGATACGCAGTATCTT.

The sample holds many counts of this clonotype. The rearrangement links TRBV30 to TRBJ1-3; 9 bases are shared with TRBD1. With V trimmed by 3 bases and J by 3 bases, 3 bases remained unmatched. The length of the CDR3 is 14 residues. From germline, CDR1 is GTSNPN and CDR2 SVGIG (reference sequence). This chain's CDR3 is CAWRLTGGGNTIYF. The CDR3 region has the DNA TGTGCCTGGAGGCTGACAGGGGGTGGAAACACCATATATTTT.

In the case of this clonotype: The conserved phenylalanine or tryptophan is not found at the CDR3 terminus, so this likely reflects a read error. The chain links TRBV14 to TRBJ2-1; 11 positions match TRBD2. The ends lost 1 base at V and 7 bases at J; junction bases unmatched: 3. CDR1 SGHDN and CDR2 FVKESK come from the germline V gene. This CDR3 is built from 15 residues. The CDR3 loop reads CASSQGLAGINEQFL. DNA for the CDR3: TGTGCCAGCAGCCAAGGACTAGCGGGAATAAATGAGCAGTTCTTA.

Concerning this clonotype: This sequence may be a read error, since a much larger clone differs from it by one base. The CDR3 carries no conserved terminal phenylalanine or tryptophan, so it likely arises from a read error. The chain recombines TRBV12-3 or TRBV12-4 with TRBJ2-7; 7 bases match TRBD1. CDR3 length equals 13 residues. V gave up 6 bases and J gave up 3 bases; unmatched junction bases: 5. CDR3 sequence (DNA): TGTGCCAGCAGGAGGGACAGCCACTACGAGCAGTACTTA. Its protein is CASRRDSHYEQYL.

As to this clonotype: A read error may account for a junction end that differs from germline. CDR3 sequence (DNA): TGTGCCAGCAGATTGACTAGCGAGAACACAGATACACAGTATTTT. As protein: CASRLTSENTDTQYF. The rearrangement links TRBV12-3 or TRBV12-4 to TRBJ2-3; 8 bases fit TRBD2. The CDR3 has 15 residues.

In its sample, this clonotype was seen a few times. J is TRBJ2-4 and V is TRBV28, with 9 bases aligning to TRBD1. Germline V gene data show CDR1 as MDHEN and CDR2 as SYDVKM. This CDR3 comprises 14 residues. The V segment lost 8 bases and the J segment 9 bases; nucleotides outside the gene matches: 11. CDR3 loop: CASYNRGQGSIQYF. The CDR3, as DNA: TGTGCCAGCTACAACAGGGGGCAAGGAAGCATTCAGTACTTC.

Turning to this clonotype: A much larger clone is a single base away; this may be a read error. This chain uses TRBV6-1 with TRBJ1-2, with 7 bases matching TRBD1. V trimming: 7 bases; J trimming: 3 bases; junction bases outside the gene matches: 5. CDR1 and CDR2 from the germline V gene are MNHNS and SASEGT. CDR3 size: 13 residues. CDR3 in DNA: TGTGCCAGCATTCACGGGACAGACTATGGCTACACCTTC. Protein: CASIHGTDYGYTF.

As for this clonotype: This may arise from a read error, as a much more abundant clone is one base away. The chain employs TRBV29-1 and TRBJ2-3; D uncertain. The CDR3 contains 13 residues. Germline CDR1 SQVTM, CDR2 ANQGSEA. The CDR3 DNA sequence: TGCAGCGTTGAAGACCCGGGTAGGGATATGCAGTATTTT. Encoded protein: CSVEDPGRDMQYF.

Turning to this clonotype: The germline gene is not matched at one end of the junction; a read error may be the cause. The chain is built from TRBV11-2 and TRBJ1-2; D remains unclear. This CDR3 spans 14 amino acids. Germline V lookup: CDR1 SGHAT, CDR2 FQNNGV. The CDR3 bases are TGTGCCAGCAGTCCACGCAGGATAGACTATGACTACACCTTC. Its translation: CASSPRRIDYDYTF.

There are many counts of this clonotype. The CDR3 here is CASSLPEGSETQYF. The CDR3 DNA reads TGTGCCAGCAGCTTGCCCGAGGGGAGTGAGACCCAGTACTTC. The chain uses TRBV5-6 and TRBJ2-5; D could derive from TRBD1 or TRBD2 (5 bases each). V was shortened by 1 base and J by 5 bases, with 12 bases between the two germline ends. The CDR3 has 14 residues. From germline, CDR1 is SGHDT and CDR2 YYEEEE.

Points on this clonotype: Just one base apart from a much larger clone, this may be a read error. Without the conserved terminal phenylalanine or tryptophan, this CDR3 likely stems from a read error. The CDR3 spells CASSQGAGLAVNTGELFY. The CDR3 nucleotides read TGTGCCAGCAGCCAAGGAGCGGGACTAGCGGTAAACACCGGGGAGCTGTTTTAT. The V and J genes are TRBV4-2 and TRBJ2-2; TRBD2 matches at 11 bases. There are 18 residues in the CDR3. With 1 base clipped from V and 2 bases from J, the junction kept 6 bases outside the gene matches. Germline-derived CDR1 and CDR2 are LGHNA and YNFKEQ.

Remarks on this clonotype: A read error may explain this, as a much larger clone is one base away. The rearrangement uses TRBV6-1 and TRBJ2-7, with a tentative D call TRBD1 (6 bases). The CDR3 length is 12 residues. Per germline, CDR1 MNHNS and CDR2 SASEGT. The CDR3 sequence: CASQGMYHEQYF. The CDR3 DNA sequence: TGTGCGTCCCAGGGGATGTACCACGAGCAGTACTTC.

The table lists this clonotype with many counts. The rearrangement joins TRBV11-2 to TRBJ1-1; TRBD1 is a possible D gene (6 bases). V was cut by 5 bases and J by 5 bases, with 15 bases left in between. The CDR3 length is 14 residues. Per germline, CDR1 SGHAT and CDR2 FQNNGV. The CDR3 nucleotides read TGTGCCAGCAGCACCCCCTCACAGGGAACTGAAGCTTTCTTT. It codes for CASSTPSQGTEAFF.

Note on this clonotype: A read error may be the cause here, since a much bigger clone is one base away. This chain uses TRBV5-5 with TRBJ2-3; the D is unclear. The germline CDR1 and CDR2 sequences are SGHKS and YYEKEE (reference sequence). This CDR3 is built from 13 residues. V lost 1 base to trimming and J lost 4 bases, with 7 bases between them. The CDR3 DNA is TGTGCCAGCAGCTTGATGGGTTCAGATACGCAGTATTTT. It specifies CASSLMGSDTQYF.

The rearrangement links TRBV11-2 to TRBJ2-3; D could derive from TRBD1 or TRBD2 (5 bases each). The CDR3 has 13 residues. CDR1 is SGHAT and CDR2 is FQNNGV in the germline V gene. V lost 8 bases, J lost 11 bases, and 20 bases lay in between. The CDR3 nucleotides are TGTGCCAGCGGGGACCAACTCACAGATGAGCAGTATTTT. This gives the protein CASGDQLTDEQYF.

The chain has TRBV11-2 and TRBJ2-3; D not certain. Germline V CDR1 and CDR2: SGHAT, FQNNGV. The CDR3 has 16 amino acids. V was cut by 11 bases and J by 4 bases, with 25 bases left in between. This CDR3 is CAYSLVLVSLADTQYF. CDR3 nucleotide sequence: TGTGCCTACAGCTTAGTATTAGTGTCTTTGGCAGATACGCAGTATTTT.

CDR3 nucleotide sequence: TGTGCCAGTTGTCTAATAGCGCGGAATAAGCAGTTCTTC. It yields the protein CASCLIARNKQFF. V gene TRBV6-2 or TRBV6-3 combines with J gene TRBJ2-1; maybe TRBD2 (5 bases). The germline V and J ends were trimmed by 9 bases and 11 bases, with 20 bases remaining between them. The length of the CDR3 is 13 residues. CDR1 and CDR2 (germline): MNHEY, SVGEGT.

A word on this clonotype: A clone one base away is much larger, so this may be a read error. The genes are TRBV6-6 and TRBJ2-5; 7 bases match TRBD1. The germline V gene encodes CDR1 MNHNY and CDR2 SVGAGI (reference sequence). This CDR3 is built from 12 residues. Here the CDR3 reads CPSTGDRETQYF. The CDR3 DNA follows: TGTCCCAGTACAGGGGACCGAGAGACCCAGTACTTC.

Note on this clonotype: This is likely a read error, given that the CDR3 carries no conserved phenylalanine or tryptophan at its end. The rearrangement joins TRBV24-1 to TRBJ2-5; D remains ambiguous. The CDR3 runs 15 residues. Germline-derived CDR1 and CDR2 are KGHDR and SFDVKD. V lost 4 bases and J 5 bases, leaving 16 bases between the germline ends. This chain's CDR3 is CATSDPSGHMETQYS. CDR3 DNA: TGTGCCACCAGTGACCCTTCCGGTCATATGGAGACCCAGTACTCC.

The J gene is TRBJ2-2, the V gene TRBV5-1; 11 bases are a match to TRBD2. CDR1 and CDR2 from the germline V gene are SGHRS and YFSETQ. The CDR3 consists of 16 residues. J lost 4 bases, V lost 4 bases, and 6 bases had no gene match. The CDR3 DNA sequence: TGCGCCAGCAGCCCTAATAGCGGGAGGGCCACCGGGGAGCTGTTTTTT. It yields the protein CASSPNSGRATGELFF.